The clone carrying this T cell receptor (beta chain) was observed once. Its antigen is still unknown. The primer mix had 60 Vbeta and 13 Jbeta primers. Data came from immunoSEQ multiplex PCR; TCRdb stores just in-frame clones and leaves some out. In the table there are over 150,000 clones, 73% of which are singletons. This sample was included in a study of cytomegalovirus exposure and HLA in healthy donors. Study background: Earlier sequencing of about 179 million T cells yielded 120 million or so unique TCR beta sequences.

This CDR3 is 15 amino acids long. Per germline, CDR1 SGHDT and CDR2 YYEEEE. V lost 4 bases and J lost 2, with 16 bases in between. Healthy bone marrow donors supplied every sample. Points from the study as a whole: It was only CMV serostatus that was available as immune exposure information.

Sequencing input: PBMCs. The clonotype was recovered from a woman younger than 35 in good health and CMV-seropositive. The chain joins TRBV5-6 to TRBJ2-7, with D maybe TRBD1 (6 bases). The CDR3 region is CASSRRGTPPYEQYF. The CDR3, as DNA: TGTGCCAGCAGCCGAAGGGGGACACCCCCCTACGAGCAGTACTTC.